The entry below describes one TCR beta chain. These data come from a study of T cell changes during pregnancy in multiple sclerosis. Profiling relied on immunoSEQ multiplex PCR, and the TCRdb table lists in-frame clones only, not all of them. This sample yields some 70,000 clones, of which more than 80% are seen a single time; roughly 2.1% belongs to the top ten. CDR3 size: 15 residues. Germline trimming cut 4 bases from V and 2 bases from J; bases unmatched to any gene: 7. Germline V gene data show CDR1 as SGHDT and CDR2 as YYEEEE. The rearrangement links TRBV5-6 to TRBJ2-7, with 9 bases fitting TRBD2. The sequences come from peripheral blood, collected in the second trimester of pregnancy. The TCR sequence derives from a female donor in good health, enrolled as a control in a pregnancy study. CDR3 DNA sequence: TGTGCCAGCAGCCTTAGCGGGGGCTCTCCCTACGAGCAGTACTTC. Translation gives CASSLSGGSPYEQYF.